The 27 T cell receptor beta chains below were found in one sample sequenced in a study of glioma-infiltrating T cells after dendritic cell vaccination. Noted time point: after dendritic cell vaccination, including at tumor progression/relapse. Profiling relied on immunoSEQ multiplex PCR, and the TCRdb table lists in-frame clones only, not all of them. The table lists about 50,000 clones, approximately 81% of them singletons. This sample comprised blood, obtained after dendritic cell vaccination. The receptor source for this set is a human donor with glioblastoma.

Here the CDR3 DNA reads TGTGCCAGCAGTGAAGCGCTGGGGACATCCTACGAGCAGTACTTC. Translated: CASSEALGTSYEQYF. The chain recombines TRBV6-1 with TRBJ2-7; a weak D match, TRBD1 (6 bases). CDR1 and CDR2 from the germline V gene are MNHNS and SASEGT. Deletions cut 0 bases from V and 1 base from J, with 10 bases between. This CDR3 has 15 amino acids.

The chain is built from TRBV7-3 and TRBJ2-2; tentatively, D is TRBD1 (6 bases). Germline assignment: CDR1 SGHTA and CDR2 FQGTGA. Trimming pared 2 bases from V and 3 bases from J, leaving 7 bases between. CDR3 length: 14 amino acids. The CDR3 reads CASSLGQYTGELFF. CDR3 coding DNA: TGTGCCAGCAGCTTAGGACAGTACACCGGGGAGCTGTTTTTT.

This clone has only one observation. The CDR3 sequence: CATSRVRAQGGNEQFF. In DNA form, the CDR3 reads TGTGCCACCAGCAGAGTGCGTGCACAGGGGGGGAATGAGCAGTTCTTC. The J gene is TRBJ2-1, the V gene TRBV15; possible D gene TRBD1, 8 bases. The CDR3 contains 16 residues. Trimming removed 1 base at V and 7 bases at J, with 17 bases between. Germline V CDR1 and CDR2: LNHNV, YYDKDF (reference sequence).

The chain joins TRBV6-5 to TRBJ2-7; TRBD1 agrees at 7 bases. Per germline, CDR1 MNHEY and CDR2 SVGAGI. With V trimmed by 6 bases and J by 5 bases, 10 bases remained unmatched. The CDR3 contains 14 residues. CDR3 nucleotides: TGTGCCAGCAGCCGTCTCGGGACAGATGACGAGCAGTACTTC. This gives the protein CASSRLGTDDEQYF.

The chain has TRBV11-2 and TRBJ2-7; 9 nucleotides align to TRBD1. CDR3 length equals 14 residues. The V and J ends lost 3 bases and 2 bases, in that order; junction bases with no gene match: 2. CDR1 SGHAT and CDR2 FQNNGV come from the germline V gene. The CDR3 reads CASSFGQGTYEQYF. CDR3 in DNA: TGTGCCAGCAGCTTCGGACAGGGGACCTACGAGCAGTACTTC.

This chain links TRBV2 with TRBJ1-1, with 7 bases identical to TRBD1. With V trimmed by 4 bases and J by 4 bases, 9 bases remained unmatched. CDR3 length equals 15 residues. The germline CDR1 and CDR2 sequences are SNHLY and FYNNEI. As DNA, the CDR3 is TGTGCCAGCAGTGCACCGTCAGGGGGTGGCACTGAAGCTTTCTTT. Protein: CASSAPSGGGTEAFF.

The rearrangement joins TRBV28 to TRBJ2-1; weak D call: TRBD1 (6 bases). This CDR3 has 16 amino acids. The V end lost 8 bases, the J end lost 5 bases, and 22 bases lay between the germline ends. Germline assignment: CDR1 MDHEN and CDR2 SYDVKM. The DNA of the CDR3 is TGTGCCAGCCGCCCTTTGGGGGCGTTGGGGAACAATGAGCAGTTCTTC. Translating it yields CASRPLGALGNNEQFF.

The sample holds one count of this clone. The chain employs TRBV19 and TRBJ2-5; 8 bases fit TRBD1. The CDR3 length is 13 residues. Unmatched junction bases numbered 2, after V lost 6 bases and J lost 2 bases. Germline V gene sequence: CDR1 LNHDA, CDR2 SQIVND (reference sequence). CDR3 amino acids: CASSGTGQETQYF. The CDR3 DNA sequence: TGTGCCAGTAGCGGGACAGGACAAGAGACCCAGTACTTC.

The CDR3 coding sequence is TGTGCCTGGAGGCCCGGGACAGGGGGATTCCAGCCCCAGCATTTT. It codes for CAWRPGTGGFQPQHF. V and J are TRBV30 and TRBJ1-5; TRBD1 matches at 11 bases. CDR3 size: 15 residues. V shed 3 bases, J shed 7 bases, and the junction held 8 bases outside the gene matches. Germline lookup yields CDR1 GTSNPN and CDR2 SVGIG (reference sequence).

This chain joins TRBV5-4 and TRBJ2-6; 7 positions agree with TRBD2. The CDR3 spans 15 residues. The V gene's germline CDR1 is SGHNT and CDR2 YYREEE (reference sequence). The ends lost 6 bases at V and 0 bases at J; junction bases unmatched: 3. In nucleotides, the CDR3 is TGTGCCAGCACTAGCGGTCCCTCTGGGGCCAACGTCCTGACTTTC. This gives the protein CASTSGPSGANVLTF. The full variable domain, in which reference TRBV5-4 and TRBJ2-6 provide the parts outside the CDR3, is ETGVTQSPTHLIKTRGQQVTLRCSSQSGHNTVSWYQQALGQGPQFIFQYYREEENGRGNFPPRFSGLQFPNYSSELNVNALELDDSALYLCASTSGPSGANVLTFGAGSRLTVL.

This clone showed up many times. V gene TRBV5-5 combines with J gene TRBJ1-2; no reliable D call. The CDR3 spans 14 residues. V shed 2 bases and J shed 4 bases, with 12 bases lying between them. Per the germline V gene, CDR1 is SGHKS and CDR2 is YYEKEE (reference sequence). CDR3 bases: TGTGCCAGCAGCTTCAACCTTGACTCCTATGGCTACACCTTC. It yields the protein CASSFNLDSYGYTF.

This chain joins TRBV25-1 and TRBJ1-3, with TRBD1 identical over 8 bases. The CDR3 runs to 15 residues. Per the germline V gene, CDR1 is MGHDK and CDR2 is SYGVNS. V shed 3 bases, J shed 5 bases, and the junction held 6 bases outside the gene matches. The CDR3 protein is CASSDLTGGRNTIYF. In nucleotides, the CDR3 is TGTGCCAGCAGTGATCTAACAGGGGGGCGAAACACCATATATTTT.

The gene calls are TRBV6-1 and TRBJ2-1; a possible D gene is TRBD1 (5 bases). CDR1 and CDR2 from the germline V gene are MNHNS and SASEGT. The CDR3 sequence is 15 residues long. V lost 4 bases and J lost 0, with 10 bases in between. Written as DNA, the CDR3 is TGTGCCAGCAGTGCCCGAGACAGCTCCTACAATGAGCAGTTCTTC. Translated: CASSARDSSYNEQFF.

The DNA for the CDR3 is TGCGCCAGCAGCTCCGGGACAGCCCCGGGGAACACCATATATTTT. Translating gives CASSSGTAPGNTIYF. The V and J genes are TRBV5-1 and TRBJ1-3, with TRBD1 matching over 7 bases. The germline V gene has CDR1 SGHRS and CDR2 YFSETQ. This CDR3 is built from 15 residues. V shed 3 bases, J shed 7 bases, and the junction held 10 bases outside the gene matches.

The V and J genes are TRBV5-5 and TRBJ2-7; TRBD1 is a possible D gene (6 bases). Germline V gene sequence: CDR1 SGHKS, CDR2 YYEKEE (reference sequence). V lost 0 bases to trimming and J lost 3 bases, with 10 bases between them. This CDR3 spans 14 amino acids. The CDR3: CASSLGQGIYEQYF. For the CDR3, the DNA is TGTGCCAGCAGCTTGGGGCAGGGGATCTACGAGCAGTACTTC.

The V gene is TRBV30, the J gene TRBJ2-7, with 10 bases identical to TRBD1. The V segment lost 3 bases and the J segment 2 bases; nucleotides outside the gene matches: 1. The CDR3 is 13 amino acids. Germline CDR1 GTSNPN, CDR2 SVGIG (reference sequence). The CDR3 sequence: CAWRGQGPYEQYF. CDR3 nucleotide sequence: TGTGCCTGGAGGGGACAGGGGCCCTACGAGCAGTACTTC. Full variable domain (rest looked up from reference TRBV30 and TRBJ2-7): SQTIHQWPATLVQPVGSPLSLECTVEGTSNPNLYWYRQAAGRGLQLLFYSVGIGQISSEVPQNLSASRPQDRQFILSSKKLLLSDSGFYLCAWRGQGPYEQYFGPGTRLTVT.

This clone came up once. This chain uses TRBV6-5 with TRBJ1-4, with TRBD1 matching over 8 bases. Trimming at V came to 7 bases and at J to 5 bases, leaving 9 bases not matched to a gene. CDR1 and CDR2 (germline): MNHEY, SVGAGI. The CDR3 contains 15 residues. Here the CDR3 reads CASKGQALHNEKLFF. DNA of the CDR3: TGTGCCAGCAAGGGACAGGCCCTCCACAATGAAAAACTGTTTTTT.

The chain carries TRBV5-1 and TRBJ2-3; D possibly corresponds to TRBD1 (6 bases). CDR3 length equals 16 residues. Trimming left V 0 bases short and J 1 base short, with 12 bases between. Germline V gene data show CDR1 as SGHRS and CDR2 as YFSETQ. The CDR3 bases are TGCGCCAGCAGCTTGGCCAGGGGTATGGGCACAGATACGCAGTATTTT. Translated, it gives CASSLARGMGTDTQYF. The full variable domain, its missing parts supplied by reference TRBV5-1 and TRBJ2-3, is KAGVTQTPRYLIKTRGQQVTLSCSPISGHRSVSWYQQTPGQGLQFLFEYFSETQRNKGNFPGRFSGRQFSNSRSEMNVSTLELGDSALYLCASSLARGMGTDTQYFGPGTRLTVL.

In its sample, this clone was seen a few times. J is TRBJ1-2 and V is TRBV5-6; 9 positions agree with TRBD1. J was trimmed by 4 bases and V by 0 bases; bases with no gene match: 1. The CDR3 spans 14 residues. Germline-derived CDR1 and CDR2 are SGHDT and YYEEEE. The CDR3 here is CASSLGGQGYGYTF. CDR3 DNA sequence: TGTGCCAGCAGCTTGGGGGGACAGGGCTATGGCTACACCTTC.

J is TRBJ1-6 and V is TRBV28, with a tentative D call TRBD1 (5 bases). The length of the CDR3 is 15 residues. V dropped 4 bases and J dropped 7 bases, with 14 bases sitting between them. Germline-derived CDR1 and CDR2 are MDHEN and SYDVKM. CDR3 amino acids: CASSWPLGGNSPLHF. In DNA, the CDR3 is TGTGCCAGCAGTTGGCCCCTCGGGGGGAATTCACCCCTCCACTTT.

This chain links TRBV30 with TRBJ1-4; D is ambiguous. The V end lost 2 bases, the J end lost 8 bases, and 15 bases lay between the germline ends. From germline, CDR1 is GTSNPN and CDR2 SVGIG (reference sequence). This CDR3 is built from 14 residues. CDR3 coding DNA: TGTGCCTGGAGTACGCGGGGTATTCAGGAAAAACTGTTTTTT. This gives the protein CAWSTRGIQEKLFF.

This clone was seen only a few times. J is TRBJ2-1 and V is TRBV9; D may be TRBD1 (6 bases). The CDR3 sequence is 14 residues long. Trimming removed 4 bases from V and 5 bases from J, with 13 bases in between. Germline V gene data show CDR1 as SGDLS and CDR2 as YYNGEE. CDR3 DNA: TGTGCCAGCAGCCGCAGGGGCTCGCACAATGAGCAGTTCTTC. It translates to CASSRRGSHNEQFF.

CDR3 in amino acids: CASSQEARTSGYANTGELFF. The CDR3 DNA sequence: TGTGCCAGCAGCCAGGAAGCGCGGACTAGCGGGTACGCGAACACCGGGGAGCTGTTTTTT. V is TRBV4-2 and J is TRBJ2-2; TRBD2 aligns across 11 bases. The V and J ends lost 3 bases and 0 bases, in that order; junction bases with no gene match: 12. This CDR3 is 20 amino acids long. Looked up from germline, CDR1 is LGHNA and CDR2 is YNFKEQ.

The rearrangement uses TRBV5-6 and TRBJ1-2; the D is unclear. This CDR3 region has 14 residues. Trimming left V 0 bases short and J 4 bases short, with 10 bases between. The germline V gene has CDR1 SGHDT and CDR2 YYEEEE. CDR3 DNA: TGTGCCAGCAGCTTGGGCGGCAGCCTCTATGGCTACACCTTC. Encoded protein: CASSLGGSLYGYTF.

CDR3 loop: CASSPDRKNTEAFF. In nucleotides, the CDR3 is TGTGCCAGTAGCCCGGACAGGAAGAACACTGAAGCTTTCTTT. This chain joins TRBV19 and TRBJ1-1, with 7 bases aligning to TRBD1. After removal of 6 bases from V and 1 base from J, the junction contained 5 bases not matched to a gene. Per the germline V gene, CDR1 is LNHDA and CDR2 is SQIVND (reference sequence). The length of the CDR3 is 14 residues. Together with reference TRBV19 and TRBJ1-1, the CDR3 gives the full variable domain: DGGITQSPKYLFRKEGQNVTLSCEQNLNHDAMYWYRQDPGQGLRLIYYSQIVNDFQKGDIAEGYSVSREKKESFPLTVTSAQKNPTAFYLCASSPDRKNTEAFFGQGTRLTVV.

This clone is a singleton in its sample. V is TRBV27 and J is TRBJ2-5; a weak D match, TRBD1 (6 bases). The germline V and J ends were trimmed by 4 bases and 3 bases, with 15 bases remaining between them. There are 15 residues in the CDR3. Looked up from germline, CDR1 is MNHEY and CDR2 is SMNVEV (reference sequence). The CDR3 loop reads CASSYSIGGEETQYF. Here the CDR3 DNA reads TGTGCCAGCAGTTATTCGATAGGGGGTGAAGAGACCCAGTACTTC.

In its sample, this clone was seen a few times. V and J are TRBV29-1 and TRBJ1-5; a weak D match, TRBD1 (6 bases). The CDR3 has 13 residues. Germline V CDR1 and CDR2: SQVTM, ANQGSEA. Trimming left V 7 bases short and J 3 bases short, with 13 bases between. The DNA for the CDR3 is TGCAGCGCACGGGACAACTACAATCAGCCCCAGCATTTT. Translation gives CSARDNYNQPQHF.